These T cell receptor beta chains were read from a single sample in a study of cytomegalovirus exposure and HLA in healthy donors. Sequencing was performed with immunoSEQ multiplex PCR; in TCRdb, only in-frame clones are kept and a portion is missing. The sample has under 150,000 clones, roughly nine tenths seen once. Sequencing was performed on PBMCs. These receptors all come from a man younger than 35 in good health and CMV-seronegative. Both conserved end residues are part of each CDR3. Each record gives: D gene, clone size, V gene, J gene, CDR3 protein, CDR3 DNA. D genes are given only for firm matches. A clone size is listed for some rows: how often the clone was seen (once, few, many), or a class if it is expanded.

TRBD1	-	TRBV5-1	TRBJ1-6	CASSLKGTGSNSPLHF	TGCGCCAGCAGCTTGAAGGGGACAGGGTCCAATTCACCCCTCCACTTT
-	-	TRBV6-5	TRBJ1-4	CASSLEEGWEKLFF	TGTGCCAGCAGCCTCGAGGAGGGTTGGGAAAAACTGTTTTTT
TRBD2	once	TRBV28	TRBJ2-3	CACTSGVTDTQYF	TGTGCCTGTACTAGCGGGGTCACAGATACGCAGTATTTT
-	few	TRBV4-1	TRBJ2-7	CASSQAGVGTYEQYF	TGCGCCAGCAGCCAAGCCGGGGTAGGGACCTACGAGCAGTACTTC
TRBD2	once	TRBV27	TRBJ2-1	CASSPRLGGGYNEQFF	TGTGCCAGCAGTCCCCGGTTAGGCGGGGGTTACAATGAGCAGTTCTTC
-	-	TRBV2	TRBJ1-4	CASRKTASTNEKLFF	TGTGCCAGCAGGAAGACAGCCTCAACTAATGAAAAACTGTTTTTT
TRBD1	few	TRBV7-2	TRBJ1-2	CASSFPGQAHGYTF	TGTGCCAGCAGCTTCCCCGGACAGGCCCATGGCTACACCTTC
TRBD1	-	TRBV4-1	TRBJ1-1	CASSQVDRGSPFF	TGCGCCAGCAGCCAAGTCGACAGGGGGAGTCCCTTCTTT
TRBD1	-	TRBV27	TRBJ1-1	CASRPTGARTEAFF	TGTGCCAGCAGGCCGACAGGGGCACGCACTGAAGCTTTCTTT
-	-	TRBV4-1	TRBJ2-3	CASSQGYFTRAATDTQYF	TGCGCCAGCAGCCAAGGTTATTTTACCCGCGCCGCCACAGATACGCAGTATTTT
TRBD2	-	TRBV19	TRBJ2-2	CASSIGRAGELFF	TGTGCCAGTAGTATTGGGAGGGCCGGGGAGCTGTTTTTT
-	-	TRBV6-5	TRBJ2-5	CASSWGREEETQYF	TGTGCCAGCAGTTGGGGTCGGGAAGAAGAGACCCAGTACTTC
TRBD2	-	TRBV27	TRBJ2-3	CASSYEREARSTDTQYF	TGTGCCAGCAGTTACGAGCGGGAGGCTCGAAGCACAGATACGCAGTATTTT
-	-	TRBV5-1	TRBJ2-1	CASSIGGVSVDEQFF	TGCGCCAGCAGCATTGGAGGCGTTAGCGTGGATGAGCAGTTCTTC
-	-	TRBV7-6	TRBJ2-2	CASSLVQGGTGELFF	TGTGCCAGCAGCTTAGTTCAGGGGGGCACCGGGGAGCTGTTTTTT
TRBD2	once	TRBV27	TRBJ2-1	CASSSSGIHNEQFF	TGTGCCAGCAGTTCTAGCGGGATCCACAATGAGCAGTTCTTC
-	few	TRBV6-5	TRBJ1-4	CASRPRPRPGEELFF	TGTGCCAGCAGACCCCGACCGAGGCCGGGGGAGGAACTGTTTTTT
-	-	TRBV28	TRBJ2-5	CASSPVQGLFGETQYF	TGTGCCAGCAGTCCCGTACAGGGATTGTTTGGGGAGACCCAGTACTTC
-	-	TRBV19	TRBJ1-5	CASSTPGVPSNQPQHF	TGTGCCAGTAGTACGCCGGGGGTTCCTAGCAATCAGCCCCAGCATTTT
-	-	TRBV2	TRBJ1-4	CASLPFAGSGTNEKLFF	TGTGCCAGCCTGCCTTTCGCGGGGTCCGGAACTAATGAAAAACTGTTTTTT
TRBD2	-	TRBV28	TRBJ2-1	CASSPTSGRGNEQFF	TGTGCCAGCAGTCCGACTAGCGGGAGAGGTAATGAGCAGTTCTTC
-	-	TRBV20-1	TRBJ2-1	CSARPINEQFF	TGCAGTGCCAGACCTATCAATGAGCAGTTCTTC
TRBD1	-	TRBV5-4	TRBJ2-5	CASRRTGQETQYF	TGTGCCAGCAGGCGGACAGGTCAAGAGACCCAGTACTTC
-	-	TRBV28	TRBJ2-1	CASSTVGLNEQFF	TGTGCCAGCAGCACGGTGGGCCTCAATGAGCAGTTCTTC
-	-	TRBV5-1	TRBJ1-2	CASSLATDAGPGYTF	TGCGCCAGCAGCTTGGCCACGGATGCAGGGCCCGGCTACACCTTC
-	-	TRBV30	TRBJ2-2	CAWQGQNTGELFF	TGTGCCTGGCAAGGACAGAACACCGGGGAGCTGTTTTTT